Below are 15 T cell receptor beta chains sequenced from a single sample in a study of Graves' ophthalmopathy and Graves' hyperthyroidism. The authors amplified TCR beta CDR3 regions, and they did so from RNA transcripts for repertoire sequencing. RT-PCR with HTBI primers came first, then second-round multiplex PCR. From the multiplex PCR reads, TCRdb called clonotypes with MiXCR, one entry per CDR3 protein. The sample includes about 600,000 distinct CDR3 sequences, under 45% of them seen just once. Sample: peripheral blood or thyroid tissue (not recorded which). The receptors were gathered from an adult man with Graves' hyperthyroidism.

This clonotype has more than one count but fewer than ten. The V and J genes are TRBV7-2 and TRBJ2-7; maybe TRBD1 (5 bases). The CDR3 is made up of 15 amino acids. Germline V lookup: CDR1 SGHTA, CDR2 FQGNSA. Deletions cut 5 bases from V and 2 bases from J, with 16 bases between. CDR3 DNA: TGTGCCAGCAGCCCCGCCCCGACAGCCCCCTACGAGCAGTACTTC. Translating gives CASSPAPTAPYEQYF.

J is TRBJ2-2 and V is TRBV5-1, with D perhaps given as TRBD1 or TRBD2 (5 bases each). The CDR3 contains 15 residues. CDR1 SGHRS and CDR2 YFSETQ come from the germline V gene. Trimming took 4 bases from V and 2 from J, leaving 12 bases between them. CDR3 in amino acids: CASSAGTGNTGELFF. The CDR3 DNA sequence: TGCGCCAGCAGCGCCGGGACGGGTAACACCGGGGAGCTGTTTTTT.

V is TRBV20-1 and J is TRBJ2-7; D possibly corresponds to TRBD2 (5 bases). The ends were cut back, 1 base at V and 7 bases at J, with 14 bases in the middle. The CDR3 runs 13 residues. Germline assignment: CDR1 DFQATT and CDR2 SNEGSKA (reference sequence). This CDR3 is CSARGGNTGEQYF. In DNA, the CDR3 is TGCAGTGCTAGAGGAGGGAACACCGGGGAGCAGTACTTC.

The table lists this clonotype with a few counts. This chain links TRBV2 with TRBJ2-3; D might be TRBD1 (7 bases). Germline V gene lookup returns CDR1 SNHLY and CDR2 FYNNEI. The CDR3 has 14 residues. With 8 bases removed from V and 0 bases from J, the gap between germline ends came to 12 bases. CDR3 nucleotides: TGTGCCAGCGGAGGGACAGTGAGCACAGATACGCAGTATTTT. Translating gives CASGGTVSTDTQYF. The variable domain in full, with the rest retrieved from reference TRBV2 and TRBJ2-3, is EPEVTQTPSHQVTQMGQEVILRCVPISNHLYFYWYRQILGQKVEFLVSFYNNEISEKSEIFDDQFSVERPDGSNFTLKIRSTKLEDSAMYFCASGGTVSTDTQYFGPGTRLTVL.

The CDR3 region is CASSPAPGLASGELFF. The CDR3 nucleotides read TGTGCCAGCAGTCCCGCCCCGGGACTAGCTTCCGGGGAGCTGTTTTTT. The chain carries TRBV27 and TRBJ2-2; 9 bases fit TRBD2. Losses at the gene ends were 5 bases for V and 6 bases for J; bases not matched to a gene: 10. The germline V gene has CDR1 MNHEY and CDR2 SMNVEV (reference sequence). This CDR3 has 16 amino acids.

The genes are TRBV7-9 and TRBJ1-5, with 9 bases lining up with TRBD1. J lost 2 bases, V lost 6 bases, and 8 bases had no gene match. The CDR3 runs to 16 residues. Per germline, CDR1 SEHNR and CDR2 FQNEAQ (reference sequence). The CDR3 DNA follows: TGTGCCAGCAGTTTACACAGGGGGCAAGGCAATCAGCCCCAGCATTTT. Amino acid sequence: CASSLHRGQGNQPQHF.

With regard to this clonotype: One junction end disagrees with the germline gene, perhaps due to a read error. J is TRBJ1-1 and V is TRBV2; no clear D. The CDR3 contains 16 residues. Germline loops: CDR1 SNHLY, CDR2 FYNNEI. The CDR3 reads CASSALAGGLNTEAFF. The CDR3 DNA reads as TGTGCCAGCAGTGCGCTAGCGGGAGGGCTGAATACTGAAGCTTTCTTT.

The table lists this clonotype with many counts. J is TRBJ2-7 and V is TRBV4-1, with TRBD1 identical over 7 bases. CDR3 length: 15 amino acids. V trimming: 3 bases; J trimming: 2 bases; junction bases outside the gene matches: 7. The germline V gene has CDR1 MGHRA and CDR2 YSYEKL. The CDR3 protein is CASSQYRGGAYEQYF. Written as DNA, the CDR3 is TGCGCCAGCAGCCAGTACAGGGGTGGGGCCTACGAGCAGTACTTC.

With regard to this clonotype: This may be a read error: a much more frequent sequence differs by one nucleotide. DNA of the CDR3: TGTGCCAGCAGTCACGATTGGGACTCCGTAGACTACGAGCAGTACTTC. The encoded protein is CASSHDWDSVDYEQYF. The chain couples TRBV5-5 to TRBJ2-7, with D possibly TRBD2 on 6 matching bases. The V and J ends lost 5 bases and 3 bases respectively, with 21 bases between them. Germline V gives CDR1 SGHKS, CDR2 YYEKEE (reference sequence). This CDR3 comprises 16 residues.

This clonotype has at least ten counts. The gene calls are TRBV5-1 and TRBJ1-6; D gene uncertain. V lost 4 bases, J lost 8 bases, and 10 bases lay in between. Germline V gene sequence: CDR1 SGHRS, CDR2 YFSETQ. This CDR3 region has 13 residues. CDR3 protein: CASSPSTHSPLHF. CDR3 in DNA: TGCGCCAGCAGCCCATCGACTCATTCACCCCTCCACTTT.

This clonotype was picked up a small number of times. V is TRBV2 and J is TRBJ2-7, with 8 bases that match TRBD2. The DNA end favors TRBJ2-1, so the J call may be wrong. The germline V gene has CDR1 SNHLY and CDR2 FYNNEI. This CDR3 is built from 16 residues. The CDR3: CASRVSREGVYNEQFF. The DNA for the CDR3 is TGTGCCAGCAGAGTAAGCCGGGAGGGCGTCTACAATGAGCAGTTCTTC.

This clonotype was observed at least ten times. This chain joins TRBV6-1 and TRBJ1-1; D gene ambiguous. Germline assignment: CDR1 MNHNS and CDR2 SASEGT. V was cut by 5 bases and J by 3 bases, with 7 bases left in between. The CDR3 has 12 residues. CDR3 region: CASSWEDTEAFF. The DNA of the CDR3 is TGTGCCAGCAGTTGGGAAGACACTGAAGCTTTCTTT.

This clonotype was counted at least ten times. The chain couples TRBV10-1 to TRBJ2-2, with D possibly called TRBD1 or TRBD2 (6 bases each). The CDR3 is 14 residues long. V lost 3 bases to trimming and J lost 5 bases, with 10 bases between them. Germline lookup yields CDR1 WNHNN and CDR2 SYGVQD (reference sequence). The DNA of the CDR3 is TGCGCCAGCAGTGACCGGGGGCTTACCGGGGAGCTGTTTTTT. It is translated as CASSDRGLTGELFF.

The chain couples TRBV7-2 to TRBJ2-5; TRBD2 aligns across 10 bases. Per the germline V gene, CDR1 is SGHTA and CDR2 is FQGNSA. V was clipped by 3 bases and J by 7 bases; unmatched bases: 2. The CDR3 sequence is 13 residues long. The CDR3 sequence is CASSFSSGRTQYF. CDR3 DNA sequence: TGTGCCAGCAGCTTCTCTAGCGGGAGGACCCAGTACTTC.

The V call is TRBV15, the J call TRBJ2-3; D possibly corresponds to TRBD2 (5 bases). The germline CDR1 and CDR2 sequences are LNHNV and YYDKDF (reference sequence). V lost 0 bases and J 5 bases, leaving 12 bases between the germline ends. The CDR3 is 15 amino acids. The CDR3 reads CATSRDRGPVDTQYF. CDR3 sequence (DNA): TGTGCCACCAGCAGAGATCGAGGGCCGGTAGATACGCAGTATTTT.